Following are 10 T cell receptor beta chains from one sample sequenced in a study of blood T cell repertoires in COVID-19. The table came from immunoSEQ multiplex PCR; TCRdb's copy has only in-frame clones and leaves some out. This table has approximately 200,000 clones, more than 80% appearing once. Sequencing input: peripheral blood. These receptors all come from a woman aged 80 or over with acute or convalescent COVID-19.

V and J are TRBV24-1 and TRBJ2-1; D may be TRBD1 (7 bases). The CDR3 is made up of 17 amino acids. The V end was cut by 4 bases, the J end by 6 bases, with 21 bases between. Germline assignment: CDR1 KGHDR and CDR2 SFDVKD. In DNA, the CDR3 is TGTGCCACCAGTGACTCCGAGGGGGCGGGGCGCCCCAATGAGCAGTTCTTC. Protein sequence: CATSDSEGAGRPNEQFF.

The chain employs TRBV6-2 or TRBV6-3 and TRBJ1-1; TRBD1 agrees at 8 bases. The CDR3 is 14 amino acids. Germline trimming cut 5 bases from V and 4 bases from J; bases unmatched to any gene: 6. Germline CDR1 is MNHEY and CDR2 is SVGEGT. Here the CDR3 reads CASSTRQGFTEAFF. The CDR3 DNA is TGTGCCAGCAGTACACGACAGGGGTTCACTGAAGCTTTCTTT.

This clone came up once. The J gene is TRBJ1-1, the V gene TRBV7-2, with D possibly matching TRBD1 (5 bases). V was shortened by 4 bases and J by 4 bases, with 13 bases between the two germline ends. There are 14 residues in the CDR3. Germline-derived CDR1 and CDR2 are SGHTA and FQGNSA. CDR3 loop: CASSSAGVSTEAFF. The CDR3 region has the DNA TGTGCCAGCAGCTCCGCGGGGGTGAGCACTGAAGCTTTCTTT.

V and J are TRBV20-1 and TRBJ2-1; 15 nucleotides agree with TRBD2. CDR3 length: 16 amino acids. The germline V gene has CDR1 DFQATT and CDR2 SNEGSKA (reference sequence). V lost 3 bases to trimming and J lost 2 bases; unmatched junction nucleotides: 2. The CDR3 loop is CSASGLAGGPYNEQFF. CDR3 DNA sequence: TGCAGTGCTAGTGGACTAGCGGGGGGGCCCTACAATGAGCAGTTCTTC.

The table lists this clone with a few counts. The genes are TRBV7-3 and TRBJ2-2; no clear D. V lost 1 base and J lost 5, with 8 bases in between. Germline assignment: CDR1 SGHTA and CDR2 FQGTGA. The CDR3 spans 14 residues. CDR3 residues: CASSLNAETGELFF. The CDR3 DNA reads TGTGCCAGCAGCTTAAACGCGGAGACCGGGGAGCTGTTTTTT.

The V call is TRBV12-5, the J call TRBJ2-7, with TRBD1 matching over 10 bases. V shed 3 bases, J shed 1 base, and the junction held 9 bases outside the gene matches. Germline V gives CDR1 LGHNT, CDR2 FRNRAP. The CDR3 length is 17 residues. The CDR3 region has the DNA TGTGCTAGTGGTTTCGGGACAGGGGCCCTTTCGTCCTACGAGCAGTACTTC. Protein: CASGFGTGALSSYEQYF.

The CDR3 region has the DNA TGTGCCAGCAGCACAGGGGGGGGCACTGAAGCTTTCTTT. It is translated as CASSTGGGTEAFF. This chain uses TRBV7-6 with TRBJ1-1; TRBD1 matches 8 bases. This CDR3 is built from 13 residues. The J segment lost 4 bases and the V segment lost 5 bases, leaving 3 bases of the junction unmatched. Germline CDR1 reads SGHVS; CDR2 reads FNYEAQ.

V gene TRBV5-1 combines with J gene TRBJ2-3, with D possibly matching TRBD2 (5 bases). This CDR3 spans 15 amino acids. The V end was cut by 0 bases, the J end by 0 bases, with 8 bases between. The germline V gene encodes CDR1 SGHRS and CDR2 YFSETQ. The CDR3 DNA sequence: TGCGCCAGCAGCTTGGCCGGGGTCAGCACAGATACGCAGTATTTT. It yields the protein CASSLAGVSTDTQYF.

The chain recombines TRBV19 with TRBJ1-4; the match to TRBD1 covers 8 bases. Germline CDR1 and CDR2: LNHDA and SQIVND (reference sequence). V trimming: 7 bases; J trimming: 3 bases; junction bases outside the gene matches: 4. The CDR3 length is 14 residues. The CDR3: CASTLRGPNEKLFF. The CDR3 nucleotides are TGTGCCAGTACTCTCAGGGGGCCTAATGAAAAACTGTTTTTT.

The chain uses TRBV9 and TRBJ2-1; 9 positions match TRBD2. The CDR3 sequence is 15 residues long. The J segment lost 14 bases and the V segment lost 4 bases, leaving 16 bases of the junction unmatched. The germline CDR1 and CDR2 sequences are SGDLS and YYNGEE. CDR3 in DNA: TGTGCCAGCAGCCCGCTCGCGGGAGGGTCCGTTCATAAGTTCTTC. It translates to CASSPLAGGSVHKFF.